This TCR beta chain was sequenced for a study of kidney transplant recipient with SARS-CoV-2 infection. Deletions cut 0 bases from V and 6 bases from J, with 9 bases between. The CDR3 totals 13 residues. Germline V gene lookup returns CDR1 LGHNA and CDR2 YSLEER. TCRdb reprocessed the reads via MiXCR and lists one record per CDR3 protein. The top ten clones hold roughly 7% of a sample with 250,000 or so distinct CDR3 sequences, under 30% of them seen once. This clonotype was counted ten times or more. The chain uses TRBV4-3 and TRBJ2-7; D gene uncertain. Sequencing was performed on a blood sample, taken at baseline and on day 111 from a kidney transplant recipient. The source is a male patient aged 25 to 39 who had COVID-19 and was a kidney transplant recipient. Part of the T cell pool may stem from the graft donor. CDR3 bases: TGCGCCAGCAGCCAAGAAAGTTGGGGCGAGCAGTACTTC. Translated: CASSQESWGEQYF.